This T cell receptor beta chain was sequenced for a study of blood T cells in healthy people across ages. Notes on the study in general: Total diversity from one million sequenced T cells was likely underestimated.

Points on this clonotype: Its target is not known.

The V gene's germline CDR1 is SGHTA and CDR2 FQGTGA. Trimming pared 1 base from V and 4 bases from J, leaving 9 bases between. CDR3 length: 14 amino acids. The second PCR ran roughly 6 to 12 cycles with a sample-barcoded 5' primer and J-beta primers. Every molecule of cDNA carried a tag from a template-switch adaptor with 12 random nucleotides. One entry per CDR3 protein results from TCRdb running MiXCR on the 5' RACE reads. The sample comprises approximately 2,000,000 distinct CDR3 sequences, more than 35% of which are singletons, and 20% to 25% rests with the top ten. Sample: blood. This chain uses TRBV7-3 with TRBJ2-3; D unclear. The source of this sequence is a human donor in good health. The CDR3 nucleotides are TGTGCCAGCAGCTTAAGTGGCGCTTCAGATACGCAGTATTTT. Translating gives CASSLSGASDTQYF.